The subject of this entry is one T cell receptor (beta chain). The target antigen is unknown. Both 60 Vbeta primers and 13 Jbeta primers went into the PCR. Assay: immunoSEQ multiplex PCR; the TCRdb copy retains only in-frame clones and omits some. This table has 100,000 to 150,000 clones, 70% to 80% appearing once. This specimen comes from a study of cytomegalovirus exposure and HLA in healthy donors. Findings of the study overall: Rates of TCR association differed by HLA locus in a later analysis, with DRB1 highest and HLA-C lowest.

The CDR3 has 16 amino acids. CDR1 and CDR2 from the germline V gene are SGHTA and FQGNSA. Trimming cost V 5 bases and J 0 bases, with 14 bases left between them. The genes are TRBV7-2 and TRBJ1-5; a weak D match, TRBD1 (6 bases). The sequenced sample was PBMCs. The clonotype originates from a woman between 45 and 60 years old in good health and CMV-seropositive. The CDR3 sequence is CASSGMDRGSNQPQHF. DNA of the CDR3: TGTGCCAGCAGCGGGATGGACAGAGGTAGCAATCAGCCCCAGCATTTT. Combining the CDR3 with reference TRBV7-2 and TRBJ1-5 gives the whole variable domain GAGVSQSPSNKVTEKGKDVELRCDPISGHTALYWYRQSLGQGLEFLIYFQGNSAPDKSGLPSDRFSAERTGGSVSTLTIQRTQQEDSAVYLCASSGMDRGSNQPQHFGDGTRLSIL.